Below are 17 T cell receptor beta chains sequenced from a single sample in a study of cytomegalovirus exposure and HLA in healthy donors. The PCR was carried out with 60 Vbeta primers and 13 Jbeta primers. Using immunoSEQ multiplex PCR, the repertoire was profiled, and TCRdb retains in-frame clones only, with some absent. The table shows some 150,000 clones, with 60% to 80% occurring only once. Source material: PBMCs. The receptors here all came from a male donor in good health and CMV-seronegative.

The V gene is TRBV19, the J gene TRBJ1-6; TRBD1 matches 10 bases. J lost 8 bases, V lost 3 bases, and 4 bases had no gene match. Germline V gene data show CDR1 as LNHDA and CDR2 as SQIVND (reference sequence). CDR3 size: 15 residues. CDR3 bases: TGTGCCAGTAGTATTAGAGGGACAGGGGATTCACCCCTCCACTTT. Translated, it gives CASSIRGTGDSPLHF.

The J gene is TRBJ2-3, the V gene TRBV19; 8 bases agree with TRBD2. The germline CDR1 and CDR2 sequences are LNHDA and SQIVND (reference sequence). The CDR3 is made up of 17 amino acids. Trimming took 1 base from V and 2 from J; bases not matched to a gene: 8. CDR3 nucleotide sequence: TGTGCCAGTAGTATAGGGAGGGGTAGCGGGGTCACAGATACGCAGTATTTT. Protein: CASSIGRGSGVTDTQYF.

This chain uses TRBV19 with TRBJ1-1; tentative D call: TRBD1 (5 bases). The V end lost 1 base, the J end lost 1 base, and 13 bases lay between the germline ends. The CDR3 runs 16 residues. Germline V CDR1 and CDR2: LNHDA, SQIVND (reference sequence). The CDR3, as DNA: TGTGCCAGTAGTATAGCGCCGGGACTTACGAACACTGAAGCTTTCTTT. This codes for CASSIAPGLTNTEAFF.

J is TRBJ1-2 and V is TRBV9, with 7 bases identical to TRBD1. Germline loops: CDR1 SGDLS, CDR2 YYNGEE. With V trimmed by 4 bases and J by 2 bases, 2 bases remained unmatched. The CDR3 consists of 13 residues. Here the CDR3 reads CASSPQGNYGYTF. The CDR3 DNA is TGTGCCAGCAGCCCACAGGGGAACTATGGCTACACCTTC.

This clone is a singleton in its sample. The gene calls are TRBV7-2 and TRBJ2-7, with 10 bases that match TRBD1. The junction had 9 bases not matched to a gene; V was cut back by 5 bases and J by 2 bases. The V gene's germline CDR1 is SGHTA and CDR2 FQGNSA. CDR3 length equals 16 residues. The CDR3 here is CASSTRGGTGAYEQYF. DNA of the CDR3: TGTGCCAGCAGCACCCGAGGGGGGACAGGGGCCTACGAGCAGTACTTC. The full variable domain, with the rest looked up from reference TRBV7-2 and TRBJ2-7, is GAGVSQSPSNKVTEKGKDVELRCDPISGHTALYWYRQSLGQGLEFLIYFQGNSAPDKSGLPSDRFSAERTGGSVSTLTIQRTQQEDSAVYLCASSTRGGTGAYEQYFGPGTRLTVT.

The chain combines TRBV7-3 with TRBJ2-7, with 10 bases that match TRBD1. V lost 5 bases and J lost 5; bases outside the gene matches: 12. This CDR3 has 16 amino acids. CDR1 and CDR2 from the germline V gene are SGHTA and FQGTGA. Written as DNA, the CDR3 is TGTGCCAGCAGCCCACTTGGTGGGACAGGGGTCAACGAGCAGTACTTC. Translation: CASSPLGGTGVNEQYF. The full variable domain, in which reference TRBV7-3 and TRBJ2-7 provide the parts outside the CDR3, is GAGVSQTPSNKVTEKGKYVELRCDPISGHTALYWYRQSLGQGPEFLIYFQGTGAADDSGLPNDRFFAVRPEGSVSTLKIQRTERGDSAVYLCASSPLGGTGVNEQYFGPGTRLTVT.

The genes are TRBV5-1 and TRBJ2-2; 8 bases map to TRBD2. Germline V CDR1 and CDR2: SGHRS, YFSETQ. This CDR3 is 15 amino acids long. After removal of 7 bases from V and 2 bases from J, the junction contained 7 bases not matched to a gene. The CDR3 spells CASGPGRDNTGELFF. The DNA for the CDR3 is TGCGCCAGCGGCCCCGGGAGGGACAACACCGGGGAGCTGTTTTTT.

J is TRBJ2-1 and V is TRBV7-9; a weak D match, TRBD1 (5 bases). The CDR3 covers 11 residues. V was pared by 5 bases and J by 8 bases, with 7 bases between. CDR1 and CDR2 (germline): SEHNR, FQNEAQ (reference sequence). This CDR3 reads CASSGQDEQFF. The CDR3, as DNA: TGTGCCAGCAGCGGACAAGATGAGCAGTTCTTC.

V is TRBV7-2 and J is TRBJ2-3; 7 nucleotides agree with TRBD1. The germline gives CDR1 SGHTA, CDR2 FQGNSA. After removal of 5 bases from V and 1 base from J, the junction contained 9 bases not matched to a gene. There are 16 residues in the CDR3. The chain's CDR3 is CASSPGRGRGTDTQYF. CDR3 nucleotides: TGTGCCAGCAGCCCAGGCAGGGGGAGAGGCACAGATACGCAGTATTTT.

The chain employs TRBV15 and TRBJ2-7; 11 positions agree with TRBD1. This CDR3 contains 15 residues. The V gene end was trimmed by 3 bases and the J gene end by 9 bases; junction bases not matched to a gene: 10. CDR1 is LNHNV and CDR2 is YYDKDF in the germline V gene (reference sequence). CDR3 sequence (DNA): TGTGCCACCAGCAGGGACCGGGACAGGGGGGTAGGGCAGTACTTC. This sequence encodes CATSRDRDRGVGQYF.

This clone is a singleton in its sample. The CDR3 nucleotides read TGCGCCAGCAGCTTGGGTAGAGGCGTTCAAGAGACCCAGTACTTC. It is translated as CASSLGRGVQETQYF. This chain connects TRBV5-1 to TRBJ2-5; D unclear. CDR1 and CDR2 from the germline V gene are SGHRS and YFSETQ. The CDR3 covers 15 residues. V was trimmed by 0 bases and J by 2 bases, leaving 11 bases between them. Full variable domain (remainder filled in from reference TRBV5-1 and TRBJ2-5): KAGVTQTPRYLIKTRGQQVTLSCSPISGHRSVSWYQQTPGQGLQFLFEYFSETQRNKGNFPGRFSGRQFSNSRSEMNVSTLELGDSALYLCASSLGRGVQETQYFGPGTRLLVL.

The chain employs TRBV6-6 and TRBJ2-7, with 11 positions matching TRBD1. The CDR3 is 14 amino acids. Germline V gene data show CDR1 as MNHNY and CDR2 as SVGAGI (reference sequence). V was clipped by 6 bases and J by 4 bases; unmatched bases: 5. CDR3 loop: CASSGTGGFYEQYF. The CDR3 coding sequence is TGTGCCAGCAGCGGGACAGGGGGATTTTACGAGCAGTACTTC.

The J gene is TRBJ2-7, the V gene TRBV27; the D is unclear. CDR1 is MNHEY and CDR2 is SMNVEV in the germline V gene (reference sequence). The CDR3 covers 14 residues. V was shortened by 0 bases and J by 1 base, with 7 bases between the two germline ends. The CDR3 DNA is TGTGCCAGCAGTTTATCTGGCAGTTCCTACGAGCAGTACTTC. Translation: CASSLSGSSYEQYF.

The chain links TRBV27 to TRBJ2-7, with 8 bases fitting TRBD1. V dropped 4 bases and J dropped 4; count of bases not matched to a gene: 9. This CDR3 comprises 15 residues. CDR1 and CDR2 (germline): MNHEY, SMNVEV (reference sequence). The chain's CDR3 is CASSSTQGAQYEQYF. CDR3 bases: TGTGCCAGCAGTTCCACGCAGGGGGCCCAGTACGAGCAGTACTTC.

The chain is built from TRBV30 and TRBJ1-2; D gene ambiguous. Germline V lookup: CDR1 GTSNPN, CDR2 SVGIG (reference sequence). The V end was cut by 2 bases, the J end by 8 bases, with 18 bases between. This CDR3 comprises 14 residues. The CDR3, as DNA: TGTGCCTGGAGTAAAAGACTCCAAAGGGAGGGCTACACCTTC. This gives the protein CAWSKRLQREGYTF.

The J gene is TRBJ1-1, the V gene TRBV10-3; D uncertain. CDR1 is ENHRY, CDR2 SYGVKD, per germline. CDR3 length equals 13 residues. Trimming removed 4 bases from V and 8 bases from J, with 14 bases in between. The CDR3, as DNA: TGTGCCATCAGTGGACGGGAACAGAGAGAAGCTTTCTTT. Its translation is CAISGREQREAFF.

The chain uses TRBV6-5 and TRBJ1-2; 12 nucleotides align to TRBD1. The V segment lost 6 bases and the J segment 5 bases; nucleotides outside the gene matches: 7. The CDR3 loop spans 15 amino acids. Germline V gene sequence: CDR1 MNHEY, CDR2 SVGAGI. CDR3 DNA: TGTGCCAGCAGACTCGGGACAGGGGGCGCTTATGGCTACACCTTC. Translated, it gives CASRLGTGGAYGYTF.